A single sample gave rise to the 9 T cell receptor beta chains below, sequenced in a study of OX40 agonist ivuxolimab in advanced cancers. Clones were read by immunoSEQ multiplex PCR, and TCRdb kept only the in-frame ones, dropping some. The table has fewer than 85,000 clones, more than 75% seen once; the top ten hold 5%. Here the sequenced sample was CD4+ or CD8+ T cells sorted from blood, taken in a trial of the OX40 agonist ivuxolimab. Receptors were obtained from an adult with an advanced solid tumor such as melanoma, head and neck, liver or kidney cancer.

This clone was recorded only once. The gene calls are TRBV21-1 and TRBJ2-7; TRBD1 is the table's D call, not checked against the DNA. TRBV21-1 is a listed pseudogene. The CDR3 has 19 amino acids. The CDR3 nucleotides are TGTGCCAGCAGGCAAAACCGGGACAGGCGCTGGCGGAGCTCCTACGAGCAGTACTTC. Protein sequence: CASRQNRDRRWRSSYEQYF.

V is TRBV11-2 and J is TRBJ2-1; D is ambiguous. Germline V gene sequence: CDR1 SGHAT, CDR2 FQNNGV. V was shortened by 4 bases and J by 4 bases, with 23 bases between the two germline ends. The CDR3 runs 18 residues. The chain's CDR3 is CASSSLYSRSGLYNEQFF. CDR3 DNA: TGTGCCAGCAGCTCCCTCTATTCTCGGTCAGGTCTATACAATGAGCAGTTCTTC.

The V call is TRBV19, the J call TRBJ2-3; 7 positions match TRBD2. With 3 bases clipped from V and 3 bases from J, the junction kept 9 bases outside the gene matches. The CDR3 has 16 amino acids. In germline, CDR1 is LNHDA, CDR2 SQIVND (reference sequence). The chain's CDR3 is CASSITASGLTDTQYF. The CDR3 DNA follows: TGTGCCAGTAGTATCACGGCTAGCGGTCTGACAGATACGCAGTATTTT.

With regard to this clone: One end of the junction does not line up with germline, which may come from a read error. This specimen includes other DNA sequences encoding the same CDR3. V gene TRBV7-8 combines with J gene TRBJ1-6, with 7 nucleotides matching TRBD1. Germline CDR1 is SGHVS and CDR2 is FQNEAQ. This CDR3 contains 15 residues. CDR3 protein: CASSHRDRDKSPLHF. The CDR3, as DNA: TGTGCCAGCAGCCACCGAGACAGGGATAAGTCACCCCTCCACTTT. Based on the CDR3 plus reference TRBV7-8 and TRBJ1-6, the full variable domain is GAGVSQSPRYKVAKRGQDVALRCDPISGHVSLFWYQQALGQGPEFLTYFQNEAQLDKSGLPSDRFFAERPEGSVSTLKIQRTQQEDSAVYLCASSHRDRDKSPLHFGNGTRLTVT.

The sample holds one count of this clone. The chain is built from TRBV7-9 and TRBJ1-3, with D possibly being TRBD1 (6 bases). The CDR3 sequence is 17 residues long. Germline loops: CDR1 SEHNR, CDR2 FQNEAQ (reference sequence). V dropped 6 bases and J dropped 0 bases, with 18 bases sitting between them. The chain's CDR3 is CASRPRGGQSSGNTIYF. CDR3 DNA: TGTGCCAGCAGGCCACGGGGGGGCCAGAGCTCTGGAAACACCATATATTTT.

This chain joins TRBV7-3 and TRBJ1-1; D remains unclear. The V and J ends lost 3 bases and 0 bases respectively, with 5 bases between them. The V gene's germline CDR1 is SGHTA and CDR2 FQGTGA. The CDR3 runs 13 residues. In DNA form, the CDR3 reads TGTGCCAGCAGCTTGCAGGTGAACACTGAAGCTTTCTTT. This gives the protein CASSLQVNTEAFF.

V usage is TRBV7-2 and J usage is TRBJ2-3, with unresolved D. The germline gives CDR1 SGHTA, CDR2 FQGNSA. The CDR3 has 13 amino acids. Between the trimmed V and J ends, which lost 5 bases and 4 bases, there was a span of 10 bases. The CDR3 nucleotides read TGTGCCAGCAGCAAGAGGAATCCAGATACGCAGTATTTT. Protein sequence: CASSKRNPDTQYF.

This rearrangement joins TRBV6-6 to TRBJ2-1; D is possibly TRBD1 (6 bases). CDR3 size: 15 residues. Germline CDR1 is MNHNY and CDR2 is SVGAGI (reference sequence). Trimming removed 6 bases at V and 8 bases at J, with 20 bases between. CDR3 loop: CASSLQGVRMDEQFF. CDR3 DNA sequence: TGTGCCAGCAGCTTACAGGGAGTTAGGATGGATGAGCAGTTCTTC.

The gene calls are TRBV28 and TRBJ2-5; D is possibly TRBD1 or TRBD2 (5 bases each). Trimming took 5 bases from V and 6 from J, leaving 19 bases between them. This CDR3 spans 15 amino acids. Germline V gene lookup returns CDR1 MDHEN and CDR2 SYDVKM. In DNA, the CDR3 is TGTGCCAGCAGTCCCGGTGGGGGTGTCAGTCAGACCCAGTACTTC. This encodes CASSPGGGVSQTQYF.